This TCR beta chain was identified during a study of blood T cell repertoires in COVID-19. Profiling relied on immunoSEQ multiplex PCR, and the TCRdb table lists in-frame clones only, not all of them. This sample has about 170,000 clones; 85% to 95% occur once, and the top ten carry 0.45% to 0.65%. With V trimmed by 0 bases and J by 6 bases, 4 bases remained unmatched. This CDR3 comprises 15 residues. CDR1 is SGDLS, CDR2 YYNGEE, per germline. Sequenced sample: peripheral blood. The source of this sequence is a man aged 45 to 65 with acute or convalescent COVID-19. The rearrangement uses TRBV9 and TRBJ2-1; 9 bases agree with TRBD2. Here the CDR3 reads CASSVGAGGINEQFF. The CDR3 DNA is TGTGCCAGCAGCGTAGGAGCGGGGGGAATCAATGAGCAGTTCTTC.